This note documents a single T cell receptor (beta chain) sequence. Its antigen is not identified. Germline V CDR1 and CDR2: KGHSH, LQKENI. Trimming removed 3 bases from V and 1 base from J, with 7 bases in between. The CDR3 has 15 amino acids. TCRdb's table, derived via immunoSEQ multiplex PCR, lists solely in-frame clones and lacks some. The sample records tens of thousands of clones, 83% being singletons. The record originates from a study of OX40 agonist ivuxolimab in advanced cancers. Blood sampling took place at baseline, cycle 4 day 1, and cycle 7 day 1. The study, taken as a whole, reports: In the 0.1-3.0 mg/kg groups, partial responders showed among the lowest expansion. It was also the case that some nonresponders had low normalized T-cell clonal expansion.

This clonotype originated in an adult with an advanced solid tumor such as melanoma, head and neck, liver or kidney cancer. Sequences were derived from CD4+ or CD8+ T cells sorted from blood, sampled in a trial of the OX40 agonist ivuxolimab. The chain joins TRBV18 to TRBJ1-6; D is unresolved. The CDR3 protein is CASSPSGSYNSPLHF. CDR3 bases: TGTGCCAGCTCACCCTCGGGTTCCTATAATTCACCCCTCCACTTT. The whole variable domain, filled in from reference TRBV18 and TRBJ1-6, reads NAGVMQNPRHLVRRRGQEARLRCSPMKGHSHVYWYRQLPEEGLKFMVYLQKENIIDESGMPKERFSAEFPKEGPSILRIQQVVRGDSAAYFCASSPSGSYNSPLHFGNGTRLTVT.